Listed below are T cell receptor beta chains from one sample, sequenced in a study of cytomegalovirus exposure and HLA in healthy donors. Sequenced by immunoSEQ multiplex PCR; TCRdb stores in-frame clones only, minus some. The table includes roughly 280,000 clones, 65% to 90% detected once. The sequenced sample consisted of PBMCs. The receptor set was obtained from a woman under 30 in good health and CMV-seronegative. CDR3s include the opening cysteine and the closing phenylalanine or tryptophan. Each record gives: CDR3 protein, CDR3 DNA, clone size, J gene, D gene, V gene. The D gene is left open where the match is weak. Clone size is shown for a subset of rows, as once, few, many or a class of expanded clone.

CDR3aa: CASSLGASGLANNNEQFF
CDR3nt: TGCGCCAGCAGCTTGGGCGCTAGCGGACTAGCGAATAATAATGAGCAGTTCTTC
abundance: NA
j_gene: TRBJ2-1
d_gene: TRBD2
v_gene: TRBV5-1

CDR3aa: CASSLSGRGLRETQYF
CDR3nt: TGTGCCAGCAGTTTATCTGGGAGGGGGTTAAGGGAGACCCAGTACTTC
abundance: few
j_gene: TRBJ2-5
d_gene: NA
v_gene: TRBV27

CDR3aa: CASSHPDRVGYEQYF
CDR3nt: TGTGCCAGCAGCCATCCCGACAGGGTAGGGTACGAGCAGTACTTC
abundance: NA
j_gene: TRBJ2-7
d_gene: TRBD1
v_gene: TRBV14

CDR3aa: CAWSVIQGNEKLFF
CDR3nt: TGTGCCTGGAGTGTAATCCAGGGTAATGAAAAACTGTTTTTT
abundance: NA
j_gene: TRBJ1-4
d_gene: NA
v_gene: TRBV30

CDR3aa: CASSIGTGGSSYNEQFF
CDR3nt: TGTGCCAGCAGCATTGGGACAGGGGGTAGCTCCTACAATGAGCAGTTCTTC
abundance: NA
j_gene: TRBJ2-1
d_gene: TRBD1
v_gene: TRBV9

CDR3aa: CASSYPGQGRDEQYF
CDR3nt: TGTGCCAGCAGCTACCCGGGACAGGGCCGGGACGAGCAGTACTTC
abundance: NA
j_gene: TRBJ2-7
d_gene: TRBD1
v_gene: TRBV28

CDR3aa: CASSFLGTSLLSYNEQFF
CDR3nt: TGTGCCAGCAGTTTTCTAGGGACTAGCCTCCTTTCCTACAATGAGCAGTTCTTC
abundance: NA
j_gene: TRBJ2-1
d_gene: TRBD2
v_gene: TRBV5-4

CDR3aa: CASSVGKNTEAFF
CDR3nt: TGTGCCAGCAGCGTGGGTAAGAACACTGAAGCTTTCTTT
abundance: NA
j_gene: TRBJ1-1
d_gene: NA
v_gene: TRBV5-4

CDR3aa: CASSSTGSDTEAFF
CDR3nt: TGTGCCAGCAGCTCAACAGGGTCCGACACTGAAGCTTTCTTT
abundance: NA
j_gene: TRBJ1-1
d_gene: NA
v_gene: TRBV6-5

CDR3aa: CASSPGQGKSPLHF
CDR3nt: TGTGCCAGTAGTCCCGGACAGGGGAAGTCACCCCTCCACTTT
abundance: NA
j_gene: TRBJ1-6
d_gene: TRBD1
v_gene: TRBV19

CDR3aa: CAAGPEGVHGYTF
CDR3nt: TGTGCCGCGGGCCCAGAGGGGGTGCATGGCTACACCTTC
abundance: few
j_gene: TRBJ1-2
d_gene: NA
v_gene: TRBV28

CDR3aa: CASSNTGTSAYEQYF
CDR3nt: TGTGCCAGCAGTAATACCGGGACTAGCGCCTACGAGCAGTACTTC
abundance: NA
j_gene: TRBJ2-7
d_gene: TRBD2
v_gene: TRBV27

CDR3aa: CASSLGPHYEQYF
CDR3nt: TGTGCCAGCAGCTTAGGCCCCCACTACGAGCAGTACTTC
abundance: NA
j_gene: TRBJ2-7
d_gene: NA
v_gene: TRBV7-3

CDR3aa: CASSSLLRGTNYGYTF
CDR3nt: TGTGCCAGCAGCTCGCTCTTGAGGGGGACTAACTATGGCTACACCTTC
abundance: NA
j_gene: TRBJ1-2
d_gene: NA
v_gene: TRBV27

CDR3aa: CASSAGQGDYEQYF
CDR3nt: TGTGCCAGCAGTGCTGGACAGGGAGACTACGAGCAGTACTTC
abundance: NA
j_gene: TRBJ2-7
d_gene: TRBD1
v_gene: TRBV6-1

CDR3aa: CASSRGANEQFF
CDR3nt: TGTGCCAGCAGCAGGGGGGCCAATGAGCAGTTCTTC
abundance: NA
j_gene: TRBJ2-1
d_gene: NA
v_gene: TRBV6-6

CDR3aa: CASSQYQGGRDEQYF
CDR3nt: TGCGCCAGCAGCCAATATCAGGGGGGCCGGGACGAGCAGTACTTC
abundance: NA
j_gene: TRBJ2-7
d_gene: NA
v_gene: TRBV4-3

CDR3aa: CASSPRGTVLDGYTF
CDR3nt: TGTGCCAGCAGTCCGCGCGGGACAGTGCTCGATGGCTACACCTTC
abundance: NA
j_gene: TRBJ1-2
d_gene: TRBD1
v_gene: TRBV28

CDR3aa: CASSYSWAFNAYEQYF
CDR3nt: TGTGCCAGCAGTTACTCTTGGGCCTTTAACGCCTACGAGCAGTACTTC
abundance: NA
j_gene: TRBJ2-7
d_gene: NA
v_gene: TRBV6-5

CDR3aa: CASSPGQVYNEQFF
CDR3nt: TGTGCCAGCAGTCCCGGACAGGTATACAATGAGCAGTTCTTC
abundance: NA
j_gene: TRBJ2-1
d_gene: TRBD1
v_gene: TRBV27

CDR3aa: CASSPGGRNEKLFF
CDR3nt: TGTGCCAGCTCACCAGGAGGACGTAATGAAAAACTGTTTTTT
abundance: NA
j_gene: TRBJ1-4
d_gene: NA
v_gene: TRBV18

CDR3aa: CASSLFRDRGRETQYF
CDR3nt: TGTGCCAGCAGTTTATTCCGGGACAGGGGGAGGGAGACCCAGTACTTC
abundance: NA
j_gene: TRBJ2-5
d_gene: TRBD1
v_gene: TRBV28

CDR3aa: CASRVDMSNQPQHF
CDR3nt: TGTGCCAGCAGGGTTGACATGAGCAATCAGCCCCAGCATTTT
abundance: NA
j_gene: TRBJ1-5
d_gene: NA
v_gene: TRBV2

CDR3aa: CATRRGGSNYGYTF
CDR3nt: TGTGCCACCAGAAGGGGGGGATCTAACTATGGCTACACCTTC
abundance: NA
j_gene: TRBJ1-2
d_gene: NA
v_gene: TRBV15

CDR3aa: CASSLANRGGGYTF
CDR3nt: TGTGCCAGCAGCTTAGCTAACAGGGGGGGAGGCTACACCTTC
abundance: NA
j_gene: TRBJ1-2
d_gene: TRBD1
v_gene: TRBV7-6

CDR3aa: CASSPDRDFYNEQFF
CDR3nt: TGTGCCAGCAGCCCGGACAGGGACTTCTACAATGAGCAGTTCTTC
abundance: NA
j_gene: TRBJ2-1
d_gene: TRBD1
v_gene: TRBV28

CDR3aa: CASSDGRQMHQPQHF
CDR3nt: TGTGCCAGCAGTGATGGGCGACAGATGCATCAGCCCCAGCATTTT
abundance: NA
j_gene: TRBJ1-5
d_gene: NA
v_gene: TRBV2

CDR3aa: CATKRYGQGDLGGYTF
CDR3nt: TGTGCCACCAAAAGATACGGACAGGGTGACCTTGGCGGCTACACCTTC
abundance: NA
j_gene: TRBJ1-2
d_gene: TRBD1
v_gene: TRBV27

CDR3aa: CASSLFLDRAYEQYF
CDR3nt: TGTGCCAGTAGTTTATTTTTGGACAGGGCCTACGAGCAGTACTTC
abundance: NA
j_gene: TRBJ2-7
d_gene: TRBD1
v_gene: TRBV19

CDR3aa: CASSLGTGLGTDTQYF
CDR3nt: TGCGCCAGCAGCTTGGGAACGGGACTAGGAACAGATACGCAGTATTTT
abundance: NA
j_gene: TRBJ2-3
d_gene: TRBD2
v_gene: TRBV5-1

CDR3aa: CASSVESPYEQYF
CDR3nt: TGTGCCAGCAGCGTAGAAAGCCCCTACGAGCAGTACTTC
abundance: NA
j_gene: TRBJ2-7
d_gene: NA
v_gene: TRBV9

CDR3aa: CAISLTSGNYEQYF
CDR3nt: TGTGCCATCAGTCTGACTAGCGGGAACTACGAGCAGTACTTC
abundance: NA
j_gene: TRBJ2-7
d_gene: TRBD2
v_gene: TRBV10-3

CDR3aa: CASSPRTGGEHTEAFF
CDR3nt: TGTGCCAGCAGTCCTAGGACAGGGGGTGAACACACTGAAGCTTTCTTT
abundance: NA
j_gene: TRBJ1-1
d_gene: TRBD1
v_gene: TRBV27

CDR3aa: CASSLEGSPFMNTEAFF
CDR3nt: TGCGCCAGCAGCTTGGAGGGGTCGCCCTTCATGAACACTGAAGCTTTCTTT
abundance: NA
j_gene: TRBJ1-1
d_gene: NA
v_gene: TRBV5-1

CDR3aa: CASSSKYVSSYEQYF
CDR3nt: TGTGCCAGCAGTTCGAAGTACGTGAGCTCCTACGAGCAGTACTTC
abundance: NA
j_gene: TRBJ2-7
d_gene: NA
v_gene: TRBV6-5

CDR3aa: CASSIVRTGQSGFYGYTF
CDR3nt: TGTGCCAGTAGTATAGTTCGGACAGGGCAATCAGGTTTTTACGGCTACACCTTC
abundance: NA
j_gene: TRBJ1-2
d_gene: TRBD1
v_gene: TRBV19

CDR3aa: CASSLVFTVNYGYTF
CDR3nt: TGTGCCAGCAGCTTAGTTTTCACAGTTAACTATGGCTACACCTTC
abundance: NA
j_gene: TRBJ1-2
d_gene: NA
v_gene: TRBV7-2

CDR3aa: CSVGEGSGTEAFF
CDR3nt: TGCAGCGTCGGGGAGGGCAGTGGGACTGAAGCTTTCTTT
abundance: few
j_gene: TRBJ1-1
d_gene: NA
v_gene: TRBV29-1

CDR3aa: CASSPAGLAGANEQFF
CDR3nt: TGCGCCAGCAGCCCCGCCGGGCTAGCGGGAGCCAATGAGCAGTTCTTC
abundance: NA
j_gene: TRBJ2-1
d_gene: TRBD2
v_gene: TRBV4-1

CDR3aa: CASSESYSTSVQGNEQFF
CDR3nt: TGCGCCAGCAGTGAGTCTTATTCTACTAGCGTCCAGGGCAATGAGCAGTTCTTC
abundance: NA
j_gene: TRBJ2-1
d_gene: TRBD2
v_gene: TRBV10-1

CDR3aa: CASSEGAARLSSYEQYF
CDR3nt: TGTGCCAGCAGTGAAGGGGCAGCACGACTAAGCTCCTACGAGCAGTACTTC
abundance: NA
j_gene: TRBJ2-7
d_gene: NA
v_gene: TRBV2

CDR3aa: CASSYQDRAGTEAFF
CDR3nt: TGTGCCAGCAGTTATCAGGACAGGGCGGGCACTGAAGCTTTCTTT
abundance: NA
j_gene: TRBJ1-1
d_gene: TRBD1
v_gene: TRBV6-5

CDR3aa: CASSLQGATDTQYF
CDR3nt: TGTGCCAGCAGCTTGCAGGGGGCCACAGATACGCAGTATTTT
abundance: NA
j_gene: TRBJ2-3
d_gene: TRBD1
v_gene: TRBV5-4

CDR3aa: CASSPPRFTEAFF
CDR3nt: TGTGCCAGCAGCCCCCCTCGTTTCACTGAAGCTTTCTTT
abundance: NA
j_gene: TRBJ1-1
d_gene: NA
v_gene: TRBV9

CDR3aa: CASHTWGGGTMLTF
CDR3nt: NA
abundance: NA
j_gene: TRBJ1-2
d_gene: NA
v_gene: TRBV4-3

CDR3aa: CASSLSRGNYGYTF
CDR3nt: TGTGCCAGCAGCTTGAGTAGGGGAAACTATGGCTACACCTTC
abundance: NA
j_gene: TRBJ1-2
d_gene: NA
v_gene: TRBV11-3

CDR3aa: CASSLGTLNTEAFF
CDR3nt: TGTGCCAGCAGTCTCGGGACATTGAACACTGAAGCTTTCTTT
abundance: NA
j_gene: TRBJ1-1
d_gene: NA
v_gene: TRBV27

CDR3aa: CASSSLYEQYF
CDR3nt: TGTGCCAGCAGCTCTCTCTACGAGCAGTACTTC
abundance: NA
j_gene: TRBJ2-7
d_gene: NA
v_gene: TRBV11-2

CDR3aa: CASSLRFSDSSYEQYF
CDR3nt: TGTGCCAGCAGCTTAAGGTTCTCGGACAGCTCCTACGAGCAGTACTTC
abundance: NA
j_gene: TRBJ2-7
d_gene: NA
v_gene: TRBV7-6

CDR3aa: CASEKGADNQPQHF
CDR3nt: TGTGCCAGCGAGAAGGGGGCTGACAATCAGCCCCAGCATTTT
abundance: NA
j_gene: TRBJ1-5
d_gene: TRBD1
v_gene: TRBV6-1

CDR3aa: CAWSPDWTGEVSYEQYF
CDR3nt: TGTGCCTGGAGTCCCGACTGGACAGGGGAAGTATCCTACGAGCAGTACTTC
abundance: once
j_gene: TRBJ2-7
d_gene: TRBD1
v_gene: TRBV30

CDR3aa: CASSAPGTGGEQYF
CDR3nt: TGTGCCAGCAGCGCCCCCGGGACAGGGGGCGAGCAGTACTTC
abundance: once
j_gene: TRBJ2-7
d_gene: TRBD1
v_gene: TRBV7-9

CDR3aa: CASSWGLVGLNEQFF
CDR3nt: TGTGCCAGCAGCTGGGGACTAGTGGGGCTGAATGAGCAGTTCTTC
abundance: NA
j_gene: TRBJ2-1
d_gene: TRBD2
v_gene: TRBV5-6

CDR3aa: CASSLGTTGSYTF
CDR3nt: TGTGCCAGCAGTTTAGGCACGACGGGGAGCTACACCTTC
abundance: few
j_gene: TRBJ1-2
d_gene: NA
v_gene: TRBV27

CDR3aa: CASSLSSLTGYEQYF
CDR3nt: TGTGCCAGCAGTTTATCGAGCCTAACAGGGTACGAGCAGTACTTC
abundance: NA
j_gene: TRBJ2-7
d_gene: NA
v_gene: TRBV27